This TCR beta chain appears in the sequencing data of a study of Ad26.COV2.S vaccination and SARS-CoV-2 variants (dated by TCRdb to the early 2020s). Notes on the research overall: Donors in the vaccine arm were drawn from COV1001, a phase I-IIa trial of Ad26.COV2.S in healthy adults that was multicentre, randomized, double-blind and placebo-controlled. Dosing of Ad26.COV2.S was intramuscular, at either 5x10^10 or 1x10^11 viral particles, delivered as one shot or as two shots spaced 56 days apart. TCRbeta repertoire sequencing served as the tool for gauging how specific and how broad the SARS-CoV-2-reactive T cell receptors were following Ad26.COV2.S vaccination. The TCR-sequenced set comprised about 30 samples: around 20 Ad26.COV2.S vaccine recipients, 5 placebo recipients and 8 SARS-CoV-2 convalescent individuals. Trial participants were randomized into five groups of five: low-dose or high-dose Ad26.COV2.S given once or twice, or placebo on both occasions. Investigators remained blinded to trial group allocation during experiments and outcome assessment.

Notes on this clone: Its cognate antigen has yet to be identified. No clone much larger than this one lies a single base away; base qualities are absent.

The immunoSEQ Assay was used to sequence TCRbeta CDR3 regions. After extraction, genomic DNA underwent amplification by bias-controlled multiplex PCR, followed by high-throughput sequencing. Per the source publication's procedure: To quantify the absolute abundance of every unique TCRbeta CDR3 region, sequences were collapsed and filtered. T cell fraction was estimated by normalizing TCRbeta template counts to usable DNA, which was measured by amplifying reference genes present in all nucleated cells. Repertoire TCRs were annotated as SARS-CoV-2-specific by exact matching of V gene, CDR3 amino acid sequence and J gene to a known reactive TCR set. The reference SARS-CoV-2 TCR set was obtained from MIRA and was filtered for enrichment in COVID-19-positive ImmuneCODE repertoires, whereby public or cross-reactive TCRs were removed. Based on the MIRA antigens, annotated TCRs were further analysed at the level of specific ORF or position within ORF. Depth was the summed frequency of annotated unique rearrangements, while breadth was defined as annotated unique rearrangements over total unique productive rearrangements. TCR breadth was compared between groups using two-sided Wilcoxon rank-sum tests. Sourced from immuneACCESS, this table was stored by TCRdb with only in-frame sequences that have V and J called. A share of the clones is absent; for the studies checked, an unresolved V gene accounts for under half, and the remainder has no known explanation. V and J calls and clone size follow that table, whereas D and trimming were derived from the DNA. This sample holds hundreds of thousands of clones; more than 75% were observed only once. The ten largest account for around 3.5% of the sample.

Here is what the overall study found, with its caveats: It was noted by the authors that total T cell responses may have been underestimated by the TCR breadth and depth analyses. The study was not powered for comparison of responses between vaccine doses or regimens. After vaccination, spike-specific CD8+ and CD4+ T cell responses were reported to show substantial breadth. Ad26.COV2.S recipients had higher spike-specific TCR breadth than placebo recipients (P = 0.0014). Vaccine and placebo recipients had similar non-spike TCR breadth, a finding consistent with the vaccine containing only spike.

This sample's treatment or condition label indicates: 15 to 20 received Ad26.COV2.S at low or high dose, single or two shots; about 5 received placebo; per-sample allocation not given. For vaccine and placebo recipients, repertoires were sequenced using samples collected on day 63 after the first injection. In Cohort 1b, roughly 26 adults aged 18-55 years were enrolled at a single site in Boston, USA, between 29 July and 7 August 2020. Ad26.COV2.S consisted of a replication-incompetent adenovirus type 26 vector by which a prefusion-stabilized SARS-CoV-2 spike protein from the original Wuhan strain was expressed. Sequenced here: peripheral blood, sampled in a trial of Ad26.COV2.S vaccine versus placebo. This receptor was obtained from a person aged 18-65 years who received the Ad26.COV2.S COVID-19 vaccine or a placebo.

The bases are TGTGCCAGTAGTCAACCCGGGACAGCGAAGGAATATGGCTACACCTTC. Its translation reads: CASSQPGTAKEYGYTF. The chain employs TRBV19 and TRBJ1-2; 7 of the junction bases match TRBD1. The CDR3 spans 16 residues, from the cysteine through the phenylalanine. Kept here is only the CDR3 DNA, which spans 48 bases and is read in frame from base 1. The germline V gene encodes CDR1 LNHDA and CDR2 SQIVND (reference sequence). From V the trimming removes 5 bases and from J it removes 5 bases, while the gene matches leave 14 bases of the junction unaccounted for.